The text below deals with one T cell receptor beta chain. The antigen is not known. The method was immunoSEQ multiplex PCR; TCRdb's version includes in-frame clones alone and lacks a portion of them. In the table there are around 66,000 clones, about 85% of which are singletons. This entry is derived from a study of OX40 agonist ivuxolimab in advanced cancers. The germline CDR1 and CDR2 sequences are MNHEY and SMNVEV (reference sequence). The CDR3 has 12 amino acids. Trimming cost V 10 bases and J 7 bases, with 14 bases left between them. If patients had autoimmune disease history or systemic immunosuppression, they were excluded. Regarding the study as a whole: Clonal expansion was among the lowest in partial responders at 0.1-3.0 mg/kg, especially CD8+. Clonal expansion was seen in CD4+ and CD8+ blood T cells by week 6 at 0.1 to 3.0 mg/kg. Fewer expanded clones were found on average in CD4+ than in CD8+ T cells.

The input for sequencing was CD4+ or CD8+ T cells sorted from blood, taken in a trial of the OX40 agonist ivuxolimab. The rearrangement uses TRBV27 and TRBJ1-5; D perhaps matches TRBD1 (6 bases). The TCR sequence derives from an adult with an advanced solid tumor such as melanoma, head and neck, liver or kidney cancer. In DNA, the CDR3 is TGTGCCACCAGCACAGGGACCCAGCCCCAGCATTTT. It codes for CATSTGTQPQHF.